These 20 T cell receptor beta chains were all obtained from the same sample, sequenced in a study of blood T cell repertoires in COVID-19. Sequenced by immunoSEQ multiplex PCR; TCRdb stores in-frame clones only, minus some. The sample carries around 150,000 clones, 88% recorded once. Sequencing was performed on PBMCs or T cells enriched from blood (not recorded which). These receptors were taken from a woman aged 45-60 years who had recovered from COVID-19.

The chain employs TRBV4-2 and TRBJ1-6; D unresolved. Deletions cut 1 base from V and 4 bases from J, with 5 bases between. The CDR3 totals 14 residues. Germline V gives CDR1 LGHNA, CDR2 YNFKEQ. The DNA for the CDR3 is TGTGCCAGCAGCCAAGGCGAGTATAATTCACCCCTCCACTTT. Protein: CASSQGEYNSPLHF.

The chain joins TRBV12-3 or TRBV12-4 to TRBJ1-1; D call uncertain. V dropped 2 bases and J dropped 1 base, with 5 bases sitting between them. The CDR3 spans 13 residues. The CDR3 DNA reads as TGTGCCAGCAGTTTAATCCGGAACACTGAAGCTTTCTTT. This codes for CASSLIRNTEAFF.

This clone was observed a few times. The rearrangement uses TRBV7-2 and TRBJ1-5; 8 nucleotides align to TRBD1. Germline CDR1 SGHTA, CDR2 FQGNSA. The CDR3 is 18 residues long. After removal of 1 base from V and 1 base from J, the junction contained 9 bases not matched to a gene. Here the CDR3 reads CASSLVPGGLGSNQPQHF. CDR3 in DNA: TGTGCCAGCAGCTTAGTTCCAGGGGGCCTCGGGAGCAATCAGCCCCAGCATTTT.

The chain recombines TRBV7-6 with TRBJ1-6; 8 nucleotides align to TRBD1. Germline V lookup: CDR1 SGHVS, CDR2 FNYEAQ. The V gene end was trimmed by 2 bases and the J gene end by 7 bases; junction bases not matched to a gene: 7. This CDR3 is built from 16 residues. The CDR3 spells CASSLTGQGWNSPLHF. The CDR3 nucleotides are TGTGCCAGCAGCTTAACCGGACAGGGCTGGAATTCACCCCTCCACTTT.

V gene TRBV4-2 combines with J gene TRBJ2-5, with 10 bases aligning to TRBD1. The length of the CDR3 is 19 residues. Germline CDR1 and CDR2: LGHNA and YNFKEQ. Trimming took 4 bases from V and 5 from J; bases not matched to a gene: 19. The CDR3 DNA reads TGTGCCAGCAGCCGTACCCGGAGGACAGGGGGTCATAGGAGGGAGACCCAGTACTTC. Translating it yields CASSRTRRTGGHRRETQYF.

The chain has TRBV11-3 and TRBJ1-6; 9 bases line up with TRBD1. The CDR3 sequence is 15 residues long. Trimming removed 3 bases from V and 8 bases from J; junction bases left unmatched: 5. From germline, CDR1 is SGHNT and CDR2 YENEEA. CDR3 loop: CASSLGQGGYSPLHF. CDR3 nucleotides: TGTGCCAGCAGCTTGGGACAGGGAGGGTATTCACCCCTCCACTTT.

The J gene is TRBJ1-6, the V gene TRBV5-1, with 7 bases fitting TRBD1. V lost 4 bases, J lost 7 bases, and 8 bases stayed unmatched. The CDR3 sequence is 15 residues long. Germline CDR1 SGHRS, CDR2 YFSETQ. The DNA of the CDR3 is TGCGCCAGCAGCCCCCCCGGGACAGTCAATTCACCCCTCCACTTT. This codes for CASSPPGTVNSPLHF.

The chain has TRBV12-3 or TRBV12-4 and TRBJ2-7; D may be TRBD1 (6 bases). Trimming shortened V by 6 bases and J by 5 bases, and 14 bases separated the two germline ends. CDR3 length equals 13 residues. The CDR3 is CASSPGTPDEQYF. CDR3 sequence (DNA): TGTGCCAGCAGCCCGGGGACACCCGACGAGCAGTACTTC.

This chain connects TRBV5-1 to TRBJ2-2; possible D gene TRBD1, 5 bases. The CDR3 extends over 14 amino acids. The germline CDR1 and CDR2 sequences are SGHRS and YFSETQ. V dropped 0 bases and J dropped 4 bases, with 7 bases sitting between them. CDR3 residues: CASSLGQGTGELFF. In DNA form, the CDR3 reads TGCGCCAGCAGCTTGGGCCAGGGCACCGGGGAGCTGTTTTTT.

V and J are TRBV18 and TRBJ2-5; 7 bases are a match to TRBD1. Germline V gene lookup returns CDR1 KGHSH and CDR2 LQKENI. The junction had 7 bases not matched to a gene; V was cut back by 6 bases and J by 3 bases. This CDR3 contains 14 residues. As DNA, the CDR3 is TGTGCCAGCTCCTCCGGGACAGCGAAAGAGACCCAGTACTTC. Translating gives CASSSGTAKETQYF.

This sequence joins TRBV6-5 and TRBJ2-2, with TRBD1 as a possible D gene (5 bases). This CDR3 has 16 amino acids. The germline gives CDR1 MNHEY, CDR2 SVGAGI. V was shortened by 0 bases and J by 2 bases, with 10 bases between the two germline ends. CDR3: CASSYSWQGNTGELFF. The CDR3 DNA sequence: TGTGCCAGCAGTTACTCGTGGCAGGGCAACACCGGGGAGCTGTTTTTT.

This rearrangement joins TRBV12-5 to TRBJ1-3; TRBD1 aligns across 8 bases. Germline trimming cut 5 bases from V and 5 bases from J; bases unmatched to any gene: 11. Germline loops: CDR1 LGHNT, CDR2 FRNRAP. This CDR3 is 16 amino acids long. The CDR3 region is CASGTDRARGRNTIYF. In nucleotides, the CDR3 is TGTGCTAGTGGTACGGACAGGGCGAGAGGAAGAAACACCATATATTTT. Full variable domain (rest looked up from reference TRBV12-5 and TRBJ1-3): DARVTQTPRHKVTEMGQEVTMRCQPILGHNTVFWYRQTMMQGLELLAYFRNRAPLDDSGMPKDRFSAEMPDATLATLKIQPSEPRDSAVYFCASGTDRARGRNTIYFGEGSWLTVV.

The V and J genes are TRBV5-1 and TRBJ2-5; 11 positions agree with TRBD2. CDR1 is SGHRS and CDR2 is YFSETQ in the germline V gene. The CDR3 extends over 15 amino acids. V was pared by 0 bases and J by 5 bases, with 3 bases of the junction left unmatched. CDR3 protein: CASSLGSGGAETQYF. CDR3 coding DNA: TGCGCCAGCAGCTTGGGTAGCGGGGGGGCGGAGACCCAGTACTTC. Complete variable domain (other parts from reference TRBV5-1 and TRBJ2-5): KAGVTQTPRYLIKTRGQQVTLSCSPISGHRSVSWYQQTPGQGLQFLFEYFSETQRNKGNFPGRFSGRQFSNSRSEMNVSTLELGDSALYLCASSLGSGGAETQYFGPGTRLLVL.

The gene calls are TRBV14 and TRBJ2-1, with 12 bases aligning to TRBD2. This CDR3 contains 20 residues. V shed 1 base, J shed 0 bases, and the junction held 10 bases outside the gene matches. Germline-derived CDR1 and CDR2 are SGHDN and FVKESK. CDR3 DNA: TGTGCCAGCAGCCAAGTAAGGGATACTAGCGGGGGGATCTCCTACAATGAGCAGTTCTTC. Protein: CASSQVRDTSGGISYNEQFF. Full variable domain (rest looked up from reference TRBV14 and TRBJ2-1): EAGVTQFPSHSVIEKGQTVTLRCDPISGHDNLYWYRRVMGKEIKFLLHFVKESKQDESGMPNNRFLAERTGGTYSTLKVQPAELEDSGVYFCASSQVRDTSGGISYNEQFFGPGTRLTVL.

V is TRBV9 and J is TRBJ2-5; the D gene is possibly TRBD2 (6 bases). Per germline, CDR1 SGDLS and CDR2 YYNGEE. Trimming left V 0 bases short and J 4 bases short, with 7 bases between. The CDR3 contains 13 residues. In DNA, the CDR3 is TGTGCCAGCAGCGTAGGGCGGGGAGAGACCCAGTACTTC. Its protein is CASSVGRGETQYF.

The V gene is TRBV24-1, the J gene TRBJ1-2; D gene uncertain. This CDR3 contains 14 residues. Germline CDR1 KGHDR, CDR2 SFDVKD. The V end lost 0 bases, the J end lost 0 bases, and 4 bases lay between the germline ends. This chain's CDR3 is CATSDLTANYGYTF. The CDR3 DNA is TGTGCCACCAGTGATTTGACAGCTAACTATGGCTACACCTTC.

This rearrangement joins TRBV3-1 (or the pseudogene TRBV3-2) to TRBJ2-1, with 12 bases matching TRBD2. After removal of 2 bases from V and 3 bases from J, the junction contained 5 bases not matched to a gene. Germline V gives CDR1 LGHDT, CDR2 YNNKEL (reference sequence). The CDR3 length is 17 residues. CDR3 in DNA: TGTGCCAGCAGCCAACTACTAGCGGGGGGCAGCTACAATGAGCAGTTCTTC. This translates into CASSQLLAGGSYNEQFF.

This chain joins TRBV11-3 and TRBJ1-3, with a tentative D call TRBD1 (6 bases). The germline V gene has CDR1 SGHNT and CDR2 YENEEA. The ends were cut back, 8 bases at V and 4 bases at J, with 12 bases in the middle. The CDR3 is 13 residues long. CDR3 in DNA: TGTGCCAGCGCAACAGGGCTGGGAAACACCATATATTTT. This encodes CASATGLGNTIYF.

The rearrangement joins TRBV7-6 to TRBJ2-7, with D unresolved. This CDR3 contains 14 residues. V lost 4 bases to trimming and J lost 5 bases, with 15 bases between them. Germline V gives CDR1 SGHVS, CDR2 FNYEAQ. Written as DNA, the CDR3 is TGTGCCAGCAGCTCTCGACCCTCTCGGGACGAGCAGTACTTC. Translation gives CASSSRPSRDEQYF.

The J gene is TRBJ2-7, the V gene TRBV6-5; 10 nucleotides match TRBD1. The CDR3 sequence is 14 residues long. Trimming cost V 4 bases and J 6 bases; bases outside gene matches: 6. Germline V gene data show CDR1 as MNHEY and CDR2 as SVGAGI. The DNA of the CDR3 is TGTGCCAGCAGTTGGAGACAGGGGGCCTCCGAGCAGTACTTC. The encoded protein is CASSWRQGASEQYF.